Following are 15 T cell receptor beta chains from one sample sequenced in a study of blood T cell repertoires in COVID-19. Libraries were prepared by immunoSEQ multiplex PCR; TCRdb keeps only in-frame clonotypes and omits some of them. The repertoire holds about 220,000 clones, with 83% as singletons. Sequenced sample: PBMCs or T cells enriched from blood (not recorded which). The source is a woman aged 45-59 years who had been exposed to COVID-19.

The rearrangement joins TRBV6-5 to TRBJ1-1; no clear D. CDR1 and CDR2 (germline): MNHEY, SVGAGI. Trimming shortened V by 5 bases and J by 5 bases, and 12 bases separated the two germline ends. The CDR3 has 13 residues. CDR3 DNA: TGTGCCAGCAGTCCGGACTGGGGAACTGAAGCTTTCTTT. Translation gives CASSPDWGTEAFF.

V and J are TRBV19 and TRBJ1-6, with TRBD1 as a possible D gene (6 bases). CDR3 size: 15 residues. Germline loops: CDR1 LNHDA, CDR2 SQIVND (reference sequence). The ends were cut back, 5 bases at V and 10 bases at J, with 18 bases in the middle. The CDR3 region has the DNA TGTGCCAGTAGTTCCCGGGGCCCGGGACAATCACCCCTCCACTTT. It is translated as CASSSRGPGQSPLHF.

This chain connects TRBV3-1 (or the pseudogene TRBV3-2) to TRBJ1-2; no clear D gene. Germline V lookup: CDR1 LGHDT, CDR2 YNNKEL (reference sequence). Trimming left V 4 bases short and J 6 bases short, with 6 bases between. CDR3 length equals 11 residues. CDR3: CASSLGNGYTF. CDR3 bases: TGTGCCAGCAGCCTCGGGAATGGCTACACCTTC.

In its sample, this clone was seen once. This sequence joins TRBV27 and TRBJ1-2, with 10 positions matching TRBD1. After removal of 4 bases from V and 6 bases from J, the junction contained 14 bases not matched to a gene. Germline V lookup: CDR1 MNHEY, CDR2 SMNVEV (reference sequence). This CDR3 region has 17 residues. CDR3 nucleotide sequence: TGTGCCAGCAGTTCCCTACTTCGACCGGGACAGGGGAATGGCTACACCTTC. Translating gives CASSSLLRPGQGNGYTF.

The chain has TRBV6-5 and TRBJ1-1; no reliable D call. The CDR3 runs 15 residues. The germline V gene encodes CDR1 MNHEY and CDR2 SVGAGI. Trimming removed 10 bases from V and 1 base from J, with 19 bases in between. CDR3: CATTQRWSANTEAFF. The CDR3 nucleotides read TGTGCCACAACTCAAAGATGGAGTGCGAACACTGAAGCTTTCTTT.

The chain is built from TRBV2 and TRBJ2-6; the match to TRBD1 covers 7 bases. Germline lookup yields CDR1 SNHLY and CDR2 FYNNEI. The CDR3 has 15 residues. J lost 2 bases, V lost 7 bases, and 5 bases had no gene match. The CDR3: CASIRDRAGANVLTF. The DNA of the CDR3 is TGTGCCAGCATCCGCGACAGGGCTGGGGCCAACGTCCTGACTTTC.

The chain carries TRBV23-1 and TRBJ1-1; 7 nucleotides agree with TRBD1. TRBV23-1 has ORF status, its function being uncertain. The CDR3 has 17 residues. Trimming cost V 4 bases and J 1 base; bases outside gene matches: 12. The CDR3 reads CASSPTLTGTANTEAFF. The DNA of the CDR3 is TGCGCCAGCAGTCCGACTCTTACCGGGACAGCGAACACTGAAGCTTTCTTT.

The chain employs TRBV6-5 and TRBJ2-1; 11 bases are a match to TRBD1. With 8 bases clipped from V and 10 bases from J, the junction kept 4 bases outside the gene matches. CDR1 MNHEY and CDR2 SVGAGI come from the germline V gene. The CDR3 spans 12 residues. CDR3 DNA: TGTGCCAGCCGCGGGACAGGGGGAGAGCAGTTCTTC. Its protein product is CASRGTGGEQFF.

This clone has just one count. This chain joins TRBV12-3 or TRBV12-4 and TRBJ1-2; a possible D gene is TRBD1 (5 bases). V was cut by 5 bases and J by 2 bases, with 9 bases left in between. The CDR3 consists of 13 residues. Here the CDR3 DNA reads TGTGCCAGCAGTCCGGCAGGGAACTATGGCTACACCTTC. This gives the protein CASSPAGNYGYTF.

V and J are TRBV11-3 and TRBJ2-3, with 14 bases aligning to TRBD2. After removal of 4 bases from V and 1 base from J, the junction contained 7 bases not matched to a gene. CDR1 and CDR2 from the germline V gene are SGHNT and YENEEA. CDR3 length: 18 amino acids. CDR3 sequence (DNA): TGTGCCAGCAGCTCCGGGACTAGCGGGGGAAGAGGCACAGATACGCAGTATTTT. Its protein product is CASSSGTSGGRGTDTQYF. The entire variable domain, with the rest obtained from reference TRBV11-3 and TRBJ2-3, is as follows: EAGVVQSPRYKIIEKKQPVAFWCNPISGHNTLYWYLQNLGQGPELLIRYENEEAVDDSQLPKDRFSAERLKGVDSTLKIQPAELGDSAVYLCASSSGTSGGRGTDTQYFGPGTRLTVL.

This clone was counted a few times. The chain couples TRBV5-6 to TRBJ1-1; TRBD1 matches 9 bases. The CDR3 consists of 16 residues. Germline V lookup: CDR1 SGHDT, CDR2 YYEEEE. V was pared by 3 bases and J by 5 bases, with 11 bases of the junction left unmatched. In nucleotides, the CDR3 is TGTGCCAGCAGCTCCCCGGGACAGGGTTTTTTGACTGAAGCTTTCTTT. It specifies CASSSPGQGFLTEAFF.

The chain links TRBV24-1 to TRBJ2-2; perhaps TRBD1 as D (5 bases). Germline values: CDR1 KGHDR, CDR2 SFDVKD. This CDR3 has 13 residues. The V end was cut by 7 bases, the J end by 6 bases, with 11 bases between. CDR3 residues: CATRQGNSGELFF. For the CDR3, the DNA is TGTGCCACCAGGCAGGGTAATTCCGGGGAGCTGTTTTTT.

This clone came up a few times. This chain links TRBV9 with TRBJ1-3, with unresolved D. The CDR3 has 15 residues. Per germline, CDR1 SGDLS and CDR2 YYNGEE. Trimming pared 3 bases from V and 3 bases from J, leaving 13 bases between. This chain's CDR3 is CASSGRAEFGNTIYF. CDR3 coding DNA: TGTGCCAGCAGCGGGAGGGCAGAGTTTGGAAACACCATATATTTT. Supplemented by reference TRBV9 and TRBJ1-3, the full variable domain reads DSGVTQTPKHLITATGQRVTLRCSPRSGDLSVYWYQQSLDQGLQFLIQYYNGEERAKGNILERFSAQQFPDLHSELNLSSLELGDSALYFCASSGRAEFGNTIYFGEGSWLTVV.

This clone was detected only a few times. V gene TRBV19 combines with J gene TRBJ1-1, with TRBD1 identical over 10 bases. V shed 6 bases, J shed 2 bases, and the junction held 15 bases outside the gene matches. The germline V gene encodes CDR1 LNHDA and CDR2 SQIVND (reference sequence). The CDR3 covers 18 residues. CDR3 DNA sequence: TGTGCCAGTAGCCCGAGACCGGGACAGGGGCGGCCTAACACTGAAGCTTTCTTT. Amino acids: CASSPRPGQGRPNTEAFF.

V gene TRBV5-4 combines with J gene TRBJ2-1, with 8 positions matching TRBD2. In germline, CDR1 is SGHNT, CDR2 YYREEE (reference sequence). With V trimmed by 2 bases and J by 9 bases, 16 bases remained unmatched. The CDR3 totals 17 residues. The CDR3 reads CASSFPISGGGPPEQFF. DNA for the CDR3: TGTGCCAGCAGCTTCCCTATCTCCGGGGGGGGGCCCCCTGAGCAGTTCTTC. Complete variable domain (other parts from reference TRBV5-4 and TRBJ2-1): ETGVTQSPTHLIKTRGQQVTLRCSSQSGHNTVSWYQQALGQGPQFIFQYYREEENGRGNFPPRFSGLQFPNYSSELNVNALELDDSALYLCASSFPISGGGPPEQFFGPGTRLTVL.